This paragraph reports one T cell receptor beta chain. Its antigen remains unknown. This entry comes from a study of cytomegalovirus exposure and HLA in healthy donors. Looking at the study overall: In a later analysis, the 90 to 150 validation repertoires were reported to have used the same platform as the approximately 670 first-cohort repertoires.

Produced via immunoSEQ multiplex PCR; TCRdb's table is partial and in-frame only. Of about 190,000 clones in the sample, about 82% were seen once. Study-wide results and limits: The tendency of first-cohort TCR clusters to co-occur in the approximately 110 validation repertoires was the finding of a later analysis.

The CDR3 spans 14 residues. The germline V gene has CDR1 MNHEY and CDR2 SMNVEV (reference sequence). Trimming at V came to 2 bases and at J to 4 bases, leaving 4 bases not matched to a gene. The TCR comes from a young woman in good health and CMV-seronegative. V gene TRBV27 combines with J gene TRBJ1-2, with TRBD1 matching 7 bases. The sequencing sample was made of PBMCs. As DNA, the CDR3 is TGTGCCAGCAGTTTACAGGGGGAGGCCTATGGCTACACCTTC. It yields the protein CASSLQGEAYGYTF.